Sequencing of this T cell receptor (beta chain) was carried out in a study of molecular identifiers for immune sequencing clone quantification (dated by TCRdb to the late 2010s). Some background on the complete study: For a replicate experiment, RNA from around 20,000 or 100,000 naive CD8 T cells was divided into five aliquots, of which four were sequenced. CD8 T cells were used in a methods study to benchmark molecular-identifier clustering-based TCR repertoire sequencing (MIDCIRS) and TCR RNA copy counting. The study at large found these results: The naive libraries included spiked-in Jurkat TCR RNA (around 9 copies' worth), and this Jurkat TCR RNA is not part of the donor repertoire. Highly expanded clone sizes could be underestimated if identical TCR molecules share a barcode. In CMV-specific effector cells, clones with more than 20 RNA copies accounted for over 97% of molecules, whereas in naive cells such clones accounted for under 1%. Roughly 3 recovered TCR RNA copies per cell were obtained by modeling, versus approximately 10 by digital PCR, implying a capture efficiency of approximately 27%. A single cell's worth of spiked-in Jurkat TCR RNA was reported detectable even among about a million naive CD8 T cells. Without barcode sub-clustering, chimeric consensus sequences inflated TCR diversity; chimeras reached as high as 47%.

Library preparation used PCR. Sequencing took place on an Illumina HiSeq 4000. Bulk TCR libraries were generated as previously described, with the TCR primers listed in Table S5 used. Purification of total RNA was performed with the Qiagen AllPrep DNA/RNA kit. Reads from multiple sequencing runs of the same library were pooled before analysis. In the authors' own workflow: Only reads with exact TCR constant sequence were kept, trimmed to 150 nt, and grouped by their 12-nt molecular barcodes. Reads within each barcode group were sub-clustered using a 15% Levenshtein threshold, and quality-weighted consensus sequences were constructed for each RNA molecule. Non-functional sequences were discarded, and so were lower-count sequences lying one edit away from another sequence. Based on a fit of two negative binomial distributions, barcode sub-clusters having less than 20% of the maximum read count were discarded. TCRdb reanalyzed the raw reads on its own, using fastp at Q25 for trimming and MiXCR for clone calling, and kept in-frame beta chains. For every CDR3 protein sequence, its rows merge into one entry that carries the most common genes and DNA. The authors' filters were not applied to this entry. The sample includes about 640,000 distinct CDR3 sequences, with around 20% observed a single time. Of the sample, 0.85% to 0.9% falls within the top ten clones.

V is shortened by 3 bases, J by 8 bases, and the region joining them spans 7 bases. CDR1 and CDR2 are drawn from the germline V gene: KGHDR, SFDVKD. There are 12 amino acids in the CDR3, from cysteine to phenylalanine inclusive. Just CDR3 DNA is preserved here, 36 bases in frame from base 1. This clonotype was seen repeatedly, ten times or more. No antigen is known for it. No clone much larger than this one lies a single base away; base qualities are absent. Libraries of naive CD8 T cells were built from about 20,000 to 1,000,000 sorted cells, with 10%, 30% or 50% of the purified RNA used. On a BD FACSAria II, naive CD8 T cells were FACS-sorted as CD8+CD4-CCR7+CD45RA+ and collected into RLT Plus buffer. Detection sensitivity was tested by spiking Jurkat RNA equal to 9 to 10 TCR copies' worth into samples containing roughly 18,000-1,000,000 naive CD8 T cells. Enrichment of CD8 T cells was performed with RosetteSep CD8+ T Cell Enrichment Cocktail and Ficoll-Paque, after which ACK red cell lysis was carried out.

Sample: naive CD8+ T cells from blood, with Jurkat cell RNA spiked in. According to the study, the label for this sample's cell subset or site signals: FACS-sorted CD8+CD4-CCR7+CD45RA+ naive T cells. This clonotype originated in a human donor in good health. Some libraries in this study had Jurkat cell RNA spiked in. The chain joins TRBV24-1 to TRBJ2-1; the D gene remains uncertain. CDR3 reads: CATSDLQDEQFF. The DNA sequence reads TGTGCCACCAGTGATCTTCAAGATGAGCAGTTCTTC.